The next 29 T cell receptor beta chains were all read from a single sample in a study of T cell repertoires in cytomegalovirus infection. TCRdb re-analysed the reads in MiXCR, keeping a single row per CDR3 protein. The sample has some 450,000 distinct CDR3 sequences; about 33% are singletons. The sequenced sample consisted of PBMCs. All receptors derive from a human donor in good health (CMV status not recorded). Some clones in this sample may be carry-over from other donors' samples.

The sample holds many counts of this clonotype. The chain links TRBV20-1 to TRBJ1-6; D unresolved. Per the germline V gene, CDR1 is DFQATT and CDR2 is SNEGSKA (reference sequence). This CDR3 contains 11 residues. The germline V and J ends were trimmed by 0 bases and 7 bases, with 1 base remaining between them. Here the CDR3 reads CSARENSPLHF. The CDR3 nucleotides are TGCAGTGCTAGAGAAAATTCACCCCTCCACTTT.

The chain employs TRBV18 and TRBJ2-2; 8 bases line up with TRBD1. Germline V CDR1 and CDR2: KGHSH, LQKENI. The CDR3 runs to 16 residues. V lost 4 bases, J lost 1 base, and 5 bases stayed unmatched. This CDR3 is CASSRFGQGNTGELFF. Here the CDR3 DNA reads TGTGCCAGCTCACGATTCGGACAGGGGAACACCGGGGAGCTGTTTTTT.

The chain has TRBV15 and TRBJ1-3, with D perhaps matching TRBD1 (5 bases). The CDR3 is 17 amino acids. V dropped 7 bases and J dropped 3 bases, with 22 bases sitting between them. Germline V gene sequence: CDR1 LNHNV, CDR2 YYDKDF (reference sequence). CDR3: CATTGAGTAPHGNTIYF. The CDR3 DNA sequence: TGTGCCACCACTGGGGCAGGGACCGCCCCTCATGGAAACACCATATATTTT.

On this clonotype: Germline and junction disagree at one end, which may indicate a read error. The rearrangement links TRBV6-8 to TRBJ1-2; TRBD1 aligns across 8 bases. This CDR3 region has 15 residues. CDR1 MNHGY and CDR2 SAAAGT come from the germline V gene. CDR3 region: CASSMGTGKLWGYNF. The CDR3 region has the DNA TGTGCCAGCAGTATGGGGACAGGAAAATTATGGGGCTACAACTTC.

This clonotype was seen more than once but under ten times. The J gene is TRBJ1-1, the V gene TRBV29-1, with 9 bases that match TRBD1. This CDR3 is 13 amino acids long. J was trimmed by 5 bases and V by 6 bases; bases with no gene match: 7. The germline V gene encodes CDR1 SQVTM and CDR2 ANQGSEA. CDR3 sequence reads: CSVGPGTGTEAFF. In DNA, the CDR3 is TGCAGCGTCGGTCCCGGGACAGGGACTGAAGCTTTCTTT.

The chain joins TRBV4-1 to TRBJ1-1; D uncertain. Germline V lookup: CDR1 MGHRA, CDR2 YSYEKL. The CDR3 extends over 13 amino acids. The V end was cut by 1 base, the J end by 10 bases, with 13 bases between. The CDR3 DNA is TGCGCCAGCAGCCAAGGCGCACTGACGGGAGCTTTCTTT. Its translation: CASSQGALTGAFF.

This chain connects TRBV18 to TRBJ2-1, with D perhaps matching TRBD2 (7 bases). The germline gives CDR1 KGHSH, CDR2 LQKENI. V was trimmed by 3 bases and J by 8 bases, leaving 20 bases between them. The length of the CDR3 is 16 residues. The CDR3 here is CASSPGGGGFSYEQFF. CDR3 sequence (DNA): TGTGCCAGCTCACCGGGCGGGGGCGGATTTTCGTATGAGCAGTTCTTC.

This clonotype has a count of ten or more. CDR3 bases: TGTGCCAGCAGCTTAGCAGCTAGCGGGGGTTCTAGCACAGATACGCAGTATTTT. As protein: CASSLAASGGSSTDTQYF. The rearrangement joins TRBV7-2 to TRBJ2-3, with 10 positions matching TRBD2. CDR3 length equals 18 residues. The J segment lost 0 bases and the V segment lost 0 bases, leaving 6 bases of the junction unmatched. Germline V lookup: CDR1 SGHTA, CDR2 FQGNSA. Full variable domain (missing parts from reference TRBV7-2 and TRBJ2-3): GAGVSQSPSNKVTEKGKDVELRCDPISGHTALYWYRQSLGQGLEFLIYFQGNSAPDKSGLPSDRFSAERTGGSVSTLTIQRTQQEDSAVYLCASSLAASGGSSTDTQYFGPGTRLTVL.

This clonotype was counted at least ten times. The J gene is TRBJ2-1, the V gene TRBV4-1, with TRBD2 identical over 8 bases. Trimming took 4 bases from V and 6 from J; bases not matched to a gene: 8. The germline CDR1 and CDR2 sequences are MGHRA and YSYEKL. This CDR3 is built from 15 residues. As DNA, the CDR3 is TGCGCCAGCAGCCCCAATAGCGGGGCCTCCAATGAGCAGTTCTTC. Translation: CASSPNSGASNEQFF.

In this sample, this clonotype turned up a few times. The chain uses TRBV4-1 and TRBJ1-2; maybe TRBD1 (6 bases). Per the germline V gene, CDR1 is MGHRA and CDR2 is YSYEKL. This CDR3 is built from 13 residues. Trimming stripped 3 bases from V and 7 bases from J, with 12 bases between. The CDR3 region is CASSQTGQAGYTF. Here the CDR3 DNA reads TGCGCCAGCAGCCAGACGGGACAAGCTGGCTACACCTTC.

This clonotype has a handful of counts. CDR3 amino acids: CSARVWQLNYGYTF. The CDR3 bases are TGCAGTGCTAGAGTGTGGCAGCTTAACTATGGCTACACCTTC. This chain uses TRBV20-1 with TRBJ1-2; unclear D gene. V was pared by 1 base and J by 1 base, with 10 bases between. The length of the CDR3 is 14 residues. CDR1 is DFQATT, CDR2 SNEGSKA, per germline (reference sequence).

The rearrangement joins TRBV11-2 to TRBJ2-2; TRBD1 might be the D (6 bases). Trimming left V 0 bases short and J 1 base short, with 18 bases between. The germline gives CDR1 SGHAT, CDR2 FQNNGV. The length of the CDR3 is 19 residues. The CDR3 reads CASSLDPRRLGQNTGELFF. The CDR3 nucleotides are TGTGCCAGCAGCTTAGATCCACGCCGGCTGGGACAGAACACCGGGGAGCTGTTTTTT.

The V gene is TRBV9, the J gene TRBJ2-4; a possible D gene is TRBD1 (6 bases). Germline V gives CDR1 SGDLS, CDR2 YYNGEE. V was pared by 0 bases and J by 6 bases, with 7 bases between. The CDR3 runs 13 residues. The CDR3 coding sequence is TGTGCCAGCAGCGTAGGAGGGGGAAACATTCAGTACTTC. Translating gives CASSVGGGNIQYF.

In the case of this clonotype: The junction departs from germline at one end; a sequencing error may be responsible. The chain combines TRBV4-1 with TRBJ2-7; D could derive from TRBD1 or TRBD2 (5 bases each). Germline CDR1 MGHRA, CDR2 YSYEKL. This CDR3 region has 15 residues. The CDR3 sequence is CANSQTGRDPYEQYF. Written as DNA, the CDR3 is TGCGCCAACAGCCAGACGGGAAGGGACCCCTACGAGCAGTACTTC.

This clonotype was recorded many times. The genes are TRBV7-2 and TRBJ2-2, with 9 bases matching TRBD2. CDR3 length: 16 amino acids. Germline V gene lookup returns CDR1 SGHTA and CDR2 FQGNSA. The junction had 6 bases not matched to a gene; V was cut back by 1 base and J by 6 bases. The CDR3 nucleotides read TGTGCCAGCAGCTTAGAGGCAATAGCGGGGGCCGGGGAGCTGTTTTTT. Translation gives CASSLEAIAGAGELFF.

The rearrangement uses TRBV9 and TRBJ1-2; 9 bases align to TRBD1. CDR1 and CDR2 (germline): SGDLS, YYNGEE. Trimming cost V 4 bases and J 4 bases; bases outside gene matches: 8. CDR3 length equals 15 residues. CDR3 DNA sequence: TGTGCCAGCAGCTTCCGGGACAGGGCGAGCTATGGCTACACCTTC. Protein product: CASSFRDRASYGYTF.

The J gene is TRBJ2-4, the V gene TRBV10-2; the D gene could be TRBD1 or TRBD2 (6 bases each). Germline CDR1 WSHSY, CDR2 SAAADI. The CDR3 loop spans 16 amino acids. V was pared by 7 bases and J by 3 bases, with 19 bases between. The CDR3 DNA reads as TGCGCCAGCACCCACGATGGGGGGCATAGCAAAAACATTCAGTACTTC. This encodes CASTHDGGHSKNIQYF.

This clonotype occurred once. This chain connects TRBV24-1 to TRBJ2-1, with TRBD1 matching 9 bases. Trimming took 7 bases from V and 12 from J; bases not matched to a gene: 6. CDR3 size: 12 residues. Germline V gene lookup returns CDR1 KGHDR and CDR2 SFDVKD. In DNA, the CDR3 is TGTGCCACCAGCACTTCGGGACAGGGGCAGTTCTTC. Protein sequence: CATSTSGQGQFF.

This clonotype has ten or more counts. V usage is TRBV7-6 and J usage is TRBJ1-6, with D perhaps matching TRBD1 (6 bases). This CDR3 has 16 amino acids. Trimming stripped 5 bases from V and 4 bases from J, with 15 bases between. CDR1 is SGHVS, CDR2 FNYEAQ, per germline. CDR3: CASSRDTRAYNSPLHF. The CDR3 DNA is TGTGCCAGCAGCCGGGACACGAGGGCGTATAATTCACCCCTCCACTTT.

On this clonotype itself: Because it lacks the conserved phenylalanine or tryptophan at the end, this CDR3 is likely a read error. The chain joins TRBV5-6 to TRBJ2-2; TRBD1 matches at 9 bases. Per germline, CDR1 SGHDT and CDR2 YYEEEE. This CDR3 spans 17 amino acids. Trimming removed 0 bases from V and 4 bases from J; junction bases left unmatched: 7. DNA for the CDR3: TGTGCCAGCAGCTTGGACTACGGGACAGGGCGCACCGGGGAGCTGTTTTCT. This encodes CASSLDYGTGRTGELFS.

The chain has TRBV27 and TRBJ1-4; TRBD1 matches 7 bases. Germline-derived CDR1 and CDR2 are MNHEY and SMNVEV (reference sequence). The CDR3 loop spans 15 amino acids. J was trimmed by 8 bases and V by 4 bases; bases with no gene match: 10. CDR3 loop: CASSSSTGAGEKLFF. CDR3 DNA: TGTGCCAGCAGTTCCTCAACAGGGGCCGGCGAAAAACTGTTTTTT. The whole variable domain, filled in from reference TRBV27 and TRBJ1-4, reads EAQVTQNPRYLITVTGKKLTVTCSQNMNHEYMSWYRQDPGLGLRQIYYSMNVEVTDKGDVPEGYKVSRKEKRNFPLILESPSPNQTSLYFCASSSSTGAGEKLFFGSGTQLSVL.

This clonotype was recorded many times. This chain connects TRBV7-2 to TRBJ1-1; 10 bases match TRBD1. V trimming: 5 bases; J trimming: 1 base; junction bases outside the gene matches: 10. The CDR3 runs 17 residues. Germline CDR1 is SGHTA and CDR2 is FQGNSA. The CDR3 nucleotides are TGTGCCAGCAGCCGTCCGGGACAGGGGTATCGGAACACTGAAGCTTTCTTT. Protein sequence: CASSRPGQGYRNTEAFF.

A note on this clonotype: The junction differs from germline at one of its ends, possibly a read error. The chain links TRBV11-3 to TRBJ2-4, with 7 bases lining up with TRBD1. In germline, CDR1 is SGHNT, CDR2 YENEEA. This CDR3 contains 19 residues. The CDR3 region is CASSTKRRPGQLAKNIKYF. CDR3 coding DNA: TGTGCCAGCAGCACTAAGAGACGTCCGGGACAGCTAGCCAAAAACATTAAGTACTTC.

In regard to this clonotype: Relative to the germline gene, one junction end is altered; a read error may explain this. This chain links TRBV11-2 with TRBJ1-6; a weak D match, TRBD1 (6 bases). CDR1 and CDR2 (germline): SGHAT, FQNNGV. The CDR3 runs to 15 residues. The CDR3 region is CASSVGQPYNSPIHF. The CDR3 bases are TGTGCCAGCAGCGTAGGACAGCCATATAATTCACCCATCCACTTT.

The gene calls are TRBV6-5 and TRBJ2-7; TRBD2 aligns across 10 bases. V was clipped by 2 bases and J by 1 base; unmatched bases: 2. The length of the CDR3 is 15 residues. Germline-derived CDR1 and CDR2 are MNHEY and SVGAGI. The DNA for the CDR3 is TGTGCCAGCAGTTACGGACTAGCGGTGTCCTACGAGCAGTACTTC. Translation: CASSYGLAVSYEQYF.

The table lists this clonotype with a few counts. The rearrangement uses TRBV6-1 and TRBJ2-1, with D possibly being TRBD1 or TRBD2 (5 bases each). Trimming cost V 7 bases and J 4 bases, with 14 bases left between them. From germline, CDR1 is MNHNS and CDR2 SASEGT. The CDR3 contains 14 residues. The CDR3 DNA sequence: TGTGCCAGCACTGAGGGAGAGGGGTACAATGAGCAGTTCTTC. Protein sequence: CASTEGEGYNEQFF.

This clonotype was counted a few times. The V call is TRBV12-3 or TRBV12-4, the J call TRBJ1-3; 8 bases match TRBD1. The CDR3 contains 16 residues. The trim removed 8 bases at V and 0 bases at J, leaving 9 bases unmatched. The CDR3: CASGRTGRLSGNTIYF. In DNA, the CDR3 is TGTGCCAGCGGGAGGACAGGGAGACTCTCTGGAAACACCATATATTTT.

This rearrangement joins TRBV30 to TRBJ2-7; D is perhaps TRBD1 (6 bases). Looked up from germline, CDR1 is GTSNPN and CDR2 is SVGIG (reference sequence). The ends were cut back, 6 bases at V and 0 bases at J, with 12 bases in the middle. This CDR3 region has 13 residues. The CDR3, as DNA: TGTGCCTGCAGCCCGGGACACTCCTACGAGCAGTACTTC. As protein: CACSPGHSYEQYF.

CDR3 region: CASSLRLAGDTDTQYF. Written as DNA, the CDR3 is TGTGCCAGCAGCCTCCGACTAGCGGGGGATACAGATACGCAGTATTTT. The chain uses TRBV11-3 and TRBJ2-3, with 12 bases identical to TRBD2. The CDR3 extends over 16 amino acids. V shed 5 bases, J shed 3 bases, and the junction held 6 bases outside the gene matches. The germline V gene has CDR1 SGHNT and CDR2 YENEEA.